This TCR beta chain was obtained from a study of CD8+ T cells in alopecia areata. Study-wide context: Twice a day, 5 to 10 mg of oral tofacitinib was administered to treated patients. Tofacitinib treatment spanned 6 to 18 months, with 6 months off drug afterward. Study observations and caveats: Tofacitinib produced a significant decrease in scalp clonality and in expanded CD8+ clones among the top 100.

V lost 4 bases to trimming and J lost 4 bases; unmatched junction nucleotides: 9. CDR3 length equals 15 residues. Per germline, CDR1 SGHNT and CDR2 YYREEE (reference sequence). A remark on this clone: No antigen is known for it.

As for treatment: oral pan-JAK inhibitor, 5-10 mg twice daily. Samples from alopecia areata patients were lesional scalp punch biopsies and peripheral blood. Reverse transcribed after extraction, RNA yielded cDNA as the sequencing template. Measured with immunoSEQ multiplex PCR; TCRdb has only the in-frame clones, and not every one. The repertoire includes around 300,000 clones, about 60% of them detected once, and about 0.88% sits in the top ten. This clonotype was sampled from a human donor with alopecia areata. The chain couples TRBV5-4 to TRBJ2-5, with 8 bases fitting TRBD1. This specimen was CD4+ T cells sorted from blood, taken around week 54, from a patient treated with tofacitinib. The CDR3 sequence is CASSARQGSGETQYF. The CDR3 DNA follows: TGTGCCAGCAGCGCCCGACAGGGGAGCGGAGAGACCCAGTACTTC.